These 30 T cell receptor beta chains came from one sample sequenced in a study of a mutant IDH1 vaccine in newly diagnosed glioma. This table comes from immunoSEQ multiplex PCR, and its TCRdb copy is limited to in-frame clones, with some not included. Among about 50,000 clones listed, roughly 75% were seen once. For these receptors, no antigen is known. Stated time point: week 47, end of study. In the vaccine, a single dose held 300 ug of the mutant IDH1 20-mer peptide, along with topical imiquimod. The material was PBMCs, obtained from a glioma patient whose treatment included an IDH1 peptide vaccine. The receptors stem from a man in his forties or fifties with glioma.

This clone was observed once. This chain joins TRBV4-2 and TRBJ1-4; D is perhaps TRBD1 (5 bases). CDR1 is LGHNA, CDR2 YNFKEQ, per germline. V was trimmed by 0 bases and J by 8 bases, leaving 13 bases between them. This CDR3 has 15 residues. CDR3 residues: CASSQDRGPSEKLFF. The CDR3 DNA reads as TGTGCCAGCAGCCAAGATCGGGGCCCTAGCGAAAAACTGTTTTTT.

The chain recombines TRBV7-6 with TRBJ2-7, with 9 bases fitting TRBD1. Germline V gene sequence: CDR1 SGHVS, CDR2 FNYEAQ. The CDR3 sequence is 14 residues long. Trimming took 5 bases from V and 3 from J; bases not matched to a gene: 5. CDR3 nucleotide sequence: TGTGCCAGCAGCCCCGGGACAGGGAACTACGAGCAGTACTTC. Translating it yields CASSPGTGNYEQYF.

The chain has TRBV29-1 and TRBJ2-1; D gene unclear. V dropped 7 bases and J dropped 1 base, with 8 bases sitting between them. The germline CDR1 and CDR2 sequences are SQVTM and ANQGSEA. The CDR3 is 12 amino acids. CDR3 DNA sequence: TGCAGCGCCTCGCGGTCCTACAATGAGCAGTTCTTC. It encodes CSASRSYNEQFF.

Here the CDR3 reads CAIPSGANTGELFF. The DNA for the CDR3 is TGTGCCATTCCAAGCGGGGCCAACACCGGGGAGCTGTTTTTT. The rearrangement links TRBV2 to TRBJ2-2, with 7 bases matching TRBD2. Germline loops: CDR1 SNHLY, CDR2 FYNNEI. J gave up 2 bases and V 10 bases, and 7 bases lay outside the gene matches. The CDR3 runs to 14 residues.

The chain joins TRBV2 to TRBJ1-1; D remains unclear. Germline values: CDR1 SNHLY, CDR2 FYNNEI. V lost 4 bases and J lost 5, with 8 bases in between. The CDR3 is 12 amino acids. DNA of the CDR3: TGTGCCAGCAGTGCGGGTAGAACTGAAGCTTTCTTT. Translated, it gives CASSAGRTEAFF.

The rearrangement uses TRBV18 and TRBJ2-7; 10 bases line up with TRBD2. The germline V gene has CDR1 KGHSH and CDR2 LQKENI. The ends lost 4 bases at V and 1 base at J; junction bases unmatched: 13. The CDR3 loop spans 18 amino acids. CDR3 sequence reads: CASSRWASGGRDSYEQYF. DNA of the CDR3: TGTGCCAGCTCACGGTGGGCTAGCGGGGGACGGGATTCCTACGAGCAGTACTTC.

This chain joins TRBV5-8 and TRBJ1-5; tentatively, D is TRBD1 (5 bases). The length of the CDR3 is 15 residues. Trimming pared 4 bases from V and 9 bases from J, leaving 20 bases between. CDR1 and CDR2 (germline): SGHTS, YDEGEE. This chain's CDR3 is CASSPDRQGRGPQHF. The CDR3 DNA reads as TGTGCCAGCAGCCCCGACCGACAAGGGAGGGGGCCCCAGCATTTT. Based on the CDR3 plus reference TRBV5-8 and TRBJ1-5, the full variable domain is EAGVTQSPTHLIKTRGQQATLRCSPISGHTSVYWYQQALGLGLQFLLWYDEGEERNRGNFPPRFSGRQFPNYSSELNVNALELEDSALYLCASSPDRQGRGPQHFGDGTRLSIL.

This clone came up a few times. CDR3 sequence (DNA): TGTGCCACCAGCTCCGATCGCCAGACTGAAGCTTTCTTT. Translated, it gives CATSSDRQTEAFF. The gene calls are TRBV15 and TRBJ1-1, with no clear D. Per the germline V gene, CDR1 is LNHNV and CDR2 is YYDKDF (reference sequence). The V gene lost 5 bases and the J gene lost 5 bases, with 12 bases spanning the gap. The CDR3 covers 13 residues. The full variable domain, its missing parts supplied by reference TRBV15 and TRBJ1-1, is DAMVIQNPRYQVTQFGKPVTLSCSQTLNHNVMYWYQQKSSQAPKLLFHYYDKDFNNEADTPDNFQSRRPNTSFCFLDIRSPGLGDTAMYLCATSSDRQTEAFFGQGTRLTVV.

The rearrangement uses TRBV29-1 and TRBJ2-7; 9 nucleotides line up with TRBD1. Germline V gives CDR1 SQVTM, CDR2 ANQGSEA. The CDR3 is 13 residues long. Trimming took 1 base from V and 3 from J; bases not matched to a gene: 1. CDR3 bases: TGCAGCGTTGAAGCGGGACAGGGCTACGAGCAGTACTTC. Amino acid sequence: CSVEAGQGYEQYF.

This clone has only one observation. The J gene is TRBJ2-5, the V gene TRBV7-6, with unresolved D. V lost 5 bases, J lost 0 bases, and 7 bases lay in between. This CDR3 is 13 amino acids long. Germline CDR1 is SGHVS and CDR2 is FNYEAQ. Here the CDR3 reads CASSGVYQETQYF. Here the CDR3 DNA reads TGTGCCAGCAGCGGGGTATACCAAGAGACCCAGTACTTC.

The chain joins TRBV29-1 to TRBJ1-4, with 7 bases fitting TRBD1. The trim removed 0 bases at V and 4 bases at J, leaving 2 bases unmatched. The CDR3 sequence is 14 residues long. The germline V gene encodes CDR1 SQVTM and CDR2 ANQGSEA. The CDR3 here is CSVEDRGFNEKLFF. DNA of the CDR3: TGCAGCGTTGAAGACAGGGGGTTTAATGAAAAACTGTTTTTT.

V usage is TRBV2 and J usage is TRBJ2-5, with 15 bases matching TRBD2. Unmatched junction bases numbered 5, after V lost 7 bases and J lost 2 bases. CDR3 length: 16 amino acids. The germline gives CDR1 SNHLY, CDR2 FYNNEI. This chain's CDR3 is CASKQGLAGGQETQYF. In DNA form, the CDR3 reads TGTGCCAGCAAACAGGGACTAGCGGGGGGTCAAGAGACCCAGTACTTC.

This chain uses TRBV7-9 with TRBJ2-3, with 12 bases identical to TRBD1. V lost 4 bases and J lost 5; bases outside the gene matches: 7. From germline, CDR1 is SEHNR and CDR2 FQNEAQ (reference sequence). This CDR3 comprises 16 residues. The CDR3 sequence is CASSSPGQGAGDTQYF. CDR3 DNA sequence: TGTGCCAGCAGCTCTCCGGGACAGGGGGCTGGAGATACGCAGTATTTT.

V usage is TRBV29-1 and J usage is TRBJ2-2, with unresolved D. The germline V gene encodes CDR1 SQVTM and CDR2 ANQGSEA. The CDR3 is made up of 14 amino acids. The V end lost 4 bases, the J end lost 7 bases, and 16 bases lay between the germline ends. The DNA for the CDR3 is TGCAGCGTTGCAGTCGGCGGAGCTATCGGGGAGCTGTTTTTT. The encoded protein is CSVAVGGAIGELFF.

The chain recombines TRBV5-1 with TRBJ2-7; 8 positions agree with TRBD2. The V gene end was trimmed by 0 bases and the J gene end by 4 bases; junction bases not matched to a gene: 6. This CDR3 is built from 15 residues. Germline lookup yields CDR1 SGHRS and CDR2 YFSETQ. The CDR3: CASSLVGLAIYEQYF. The CDR3 DNA reads TGCGCCAGCAGCTTGGTCGGACTAGCTATTTACGAGCAGTACTTC.

This chain links TRBV7-2 with TRBJ2-5; D is perhaps TRBD1 or TRBD2 (5 bases each). CDR1 and CDR2 (germline): SGHTA, FQGNSA. The CDR3 totals 16 residues. V lost 7 bases and J lost 4, with 22 bases in between. For the CDR3, the DNA is TGTGCCAGCACCTATACCGGGACCCCATTCATAGAGACCCAGTACTTC. Its protein is CASTYTGTPFIETQYF. The variable domain in full, with the rest retrieved from reference TRBV7-2 and TRBJ2-5, is GAGVSQSPSNKVTEKGKDVELRCDPISGHTALYWYRQSLGQGLEFLIYFQGNSAPDKSGLPSDRFSAERTGGSVSTLTIQRTQQEDSAVYLCASTYTGTPFIETQYFGPGTRLLVL.

Only a few counts were recorded for this clone. The rearrangement links TRBV27 to TRBJ1-6, with 7 bases matching TRBD1. Germline loops: CDR1 MNHEY, CDR2 SMNVEV (reference sequence). V gave up 7 bases and J gave up 7 bases; unmatched junction bases: 7. CDR3 size: 14 residues. CDR3 nucleotide sequence: TGTGCCAGCAAGCCTAGACAGGGAAATTCACCCCTCCACTTT. Translating gives CASKPRQGNSPLHF.

This clone was counted once. V usage is TRBV6-1 and J usage is TRBJ2-7; no clear D. V shed 4 bases and J shed 7 bases, with 20 bases lying between them. CDR1 and CDR2 (germline): MNHNS, SASEGT. This CDR3 comprises 15 residues. CDR3: CASSGILGSGREQYF. DNA of the CDR3: TGTGCCAGCAGTGGCATCCTTGGGTCGGGCCGGGAGCAGTACTTC.

This clone occurred a few times. This rearrangement joins TRBV9 to TRBJ1-1; D remains unclear. CDR3 length: 15 amino acids. The germline CDR1 and CDR2 sequences are SGDLS and YYNGEE. V was shortened by 0 bases and J by 1 base, with 10 bases between the two germline ends. The CDR3 sequence is CASSVGAGGNTEAFF. CDR3 nucleotide sequence: TGTGCCAGCAGCGTAGGGGCAGGAGGGAACACTGAAGCTTTCTTT. The entire variable domain, with the rest obtained from reference TRBV9 and TRBJ1-1, is as follows: DSGVTQTPKHLITATGQRVTLRCSPRSGDLSVYWYQQSLDQGLQFLIQYYNGEERAKGNILERFSAQQFPDLHSELNLSSLELGDSALYFCASSVGAGGNTEAFFGQGTRLTVV.

This chain links TRBV4-3 with TRBJ2-3; TRBD1 matches at 9 bases. Per germline, CDR1 LGHNA and CDR2 YSLEER. V lost 4 bases to trimming and J lost 2 bases; unmatched junction nucleotides: 10. The CDR3 spans 17 residues. DNA for the CDR3: TGCGCCAGCAGCCGAACCCCGGGACAGGGTAACACAGATACGCAGTATTTT. Protein: CASSRTPGQGNTDTQYF.

This chain links TRBV5-4 with TRBJ2-5, with 10 bases identical to TRBD1. Unmatched junction bases numbered 5, after V lost 4 bases and J lost 2 bases. The CDR3 sequence is 15 residues long. CDR1 is SGHNT, CDR2 YYREEE, per germline (reference sequence). The DNA for the CDR3 is TGTGCCAGCAGCCCGGGGACAGGGGAACAAGAGACCCAGTACTTC. This encodes CASSPGTGEQETQYF.

The chain has TRBV2 and TRBJ2-5, with TRBD2 matching over 7 bases. The junction had 2 bases not matched to a gene; V was cut back by 8 bases and J by 2 bases. Germline CDR1 and CDR2: SNHLY and FYNNEI. This CDR3 spans 12 amino acids. CDR3 in DNA: TGTGCCAGCTGGGGGGGACAAGAGACCCAGTACTTC. This encodes CASWGGQETQYF.

The chain carries TRBV5-1 and TRBJ2-7; TRBD2 matches at 7 bases. With 2 bases clipped from V and 3 bases from J, the junction kept 5 bases outside the gene matches. This CDR3 contains 14 residues. Germline CDR1 SGHRS, CDR2 YFSETQ. The CDR3 DNA reads as TGCGCCAGCAGCTTACTCGGGAGGATCTACGAGCAGTACTTC. It encodes CASSLLGRIYEQYF.

This clone came up once. V gene TRBV19 combines with J gene TRBJ1-2; TRBD1 agrees at 10 bases. CDR3 length: 18 residues. Germline trimming cut 6 bases from V and 0 bases from J; bases unmatched to any gene: 13. The germline V gene has CDR1 LNHDA and CDR2 SQIVND (reference sequence). This CDR3 is CASRSTGTGDLANYGYTF. The CDR3 region has the DNA TGTGCCAGTAGGTCGACCGGGACAGGGGACCTCGCTAACTATGGCTACACCTTC.

The chain links TRBV7-9 to TRBJ1-3; 8 bases agree with TRBD1. Trimming removed 5 bases from V and 3 bases from J; junction bases left unmatched: 6. Germline CDR1 and CDR2: SEHNR and FQNEAQ (reference sequence). The CDR3 has 15 residues. CDR3 bases: TGTGCCAGCAGCGCCACGACAGGGGTTGGAAACACCATATATTTT. Translating it yields CASSATTGVGNTIYF.

The genes are TRBV4-2 and TRBJ1-4, with D hard to call. CDR1 is LGHNA and CDR2 is YNFKEQ in the germline V gene. The CDR3 extends over 15 amino acids. Trimming stripped 0 bases from V and 5 bases from J, with 10 bases between. CDR3 in amino acids: CASSQERAENEKLFF. The DNA of the CDR3 is TGTGCCAGCAGCCAAGAGCGCGCAGAAAATGAAAAACTGTTTTTT.

The J gene is TRBJ2-7, the V gene TRBV2; the match to TRBD2 covers 7 bases. CDR1 is SNHLY, CDR2 FYNNEI, per germline. This CDR3 has 14 amino acids. V was pared by 5 bases and J by 3 bases, with 7 bases of the junction left unmatched. The CDR3 reads CASSRRGVSYEQYF. Written as DNA, the CDR3 is TGTGCCAGCAGTCGTCGGGGGGTAAGCTACGAGCAGTACTTC.

The V and J genes are TRBV29-1 and TRBJ1-1; D is perhaps TRBD1 (6 bases). V was clipped by 6 bases and J by 4 bases, with 18 bases between them. The CDR3 sequence is 14 residues long. Looked up from germline, CDR1 is SQVTM and CDR2 is ANQGSEA. The CDR3 reads CSVGTGTRGTEAFF. CDR3 sequence (DNA): TGCAGCGTCGGAACAGGGACCAGAGGCACTGAAGCTTTCTTT.

This sequence joins TRBV7-2 and TRBJ1-3, with D perhaps matching TRBD1 (5 bases). The V end lost 4 bases, the J end lost 1 base, and 14 bases lay between the germline ends. This CDR3 is 16 amino acids long. The germline CDR1 and CDR2 sequences are SGHTA and FQGNSA. CDR3 in amino acids: CASSYTGFSSGNTIYF. As DNA, the CDR3 is TGTGCCAGCAGCTATACAGGCTTTAGTTCTGGAAACACCATATATTTT. The variable domain in full, completed from reference TRBV7-2 and TRBJ1-3, reads GAGVSQSPSNKVTEKGKDVELRCDPISGHTALYWYRQSLGQGLEFLIYFQGNSAPDKSGLPSDRFSAERTGGSVSTLTIQRTQQEDSAVYLCASSYTGFSSGNTIYFGEGSWLTVV.

CDR3 DNA: TGTGCCAGCAGTTATGCGGTTATGGGACAGGTTACAGATACGCAGTATTTT. This encodes CASSYAVMGQVTDTQYF. This chain connects TRBV28 to TRBJ2-3; 8 bases are a match to TRBD1. Trimming at V came to 4 bases and at J to 3 bases, leaving 12 bases not matched to a gene. The CDR3 sequence is 17 residues long. Germline CDR1 reads MDHEN; CDR2 reads SYDVKM.